This TCR beta chain was sequenced during a study of identical twins. This clonotype has ten or more counts. TCRdb re-called the 5' RACE reads with MiXCR, one entry per CDR3 protein. This repertoire shows about 690,000 distinct CDR3 sequences, approximately 6% found once; its top ten account for around 2%. Every sampled donor was Caucasian and healthy. Germline V gene lookup returns CDR1 LGHNA and CDR2 YSLEER. With 0 bases clipped from V and 6 bases from J, the junction kept 7 bases outside the gene matches. The CDR3 sequence is 17 residues long. The clonotype originates from a man aged 18-30 years in good health. Sequenced input: naive T cells sorted from blood. The chain joins TRBV4-3 to TRBJ2-7, with 14 bases aligning to TRBD2. CDR3 sequence (DNA): TGCGCCAGCAGCCAAGAGACTAGCGGGAGGGGGGGATCCGAGCAGTACTTC. Translated, it gives CASSQETSGRGGSEQYF.